Sequencing of this T cell receptor (beta chain) was carried out in a study of T cells in localized non-small cell lung cancer. Trimming took off 4 bases at V and 1 base at J, with 17 bases between the two ends. The CDR3 length is 17 residues. Per the germline V gene, CDR1 is SGHAT and CDR2 is FQNNGV. About this clone itself: Its antigen remains unknown.

The method was immunoSEQ multiplex PCR; TCRdb's version includes in-frame clones alone and lacks a portion of them. This sample has tens of thousands of clones; roughly 90% occur once, and the top ten carry more than 6%. Study results and caveats: Researchers found a median approximately 50 of the top 100 tumor clones in adjacent lung. Blood T cell density predicted longer survival; adjacent-lung clonality, shorter.

Sequences were derived from peripheral blood, sampled before any cancer treatment. The source is a male donor at least 60 years old with stage I lung adenocarcinoma. The J gene is TRBJ1-5, the V gene TRBV11-2; D is undetermined. In DNA, the CDR3 is TGTGCCAGCAGCTCCAGTCATGGAGGTGGGAGCAATCAGCCCCAGCATTTT. Encoded protein: CASSSSHGGGSNQPQHF.